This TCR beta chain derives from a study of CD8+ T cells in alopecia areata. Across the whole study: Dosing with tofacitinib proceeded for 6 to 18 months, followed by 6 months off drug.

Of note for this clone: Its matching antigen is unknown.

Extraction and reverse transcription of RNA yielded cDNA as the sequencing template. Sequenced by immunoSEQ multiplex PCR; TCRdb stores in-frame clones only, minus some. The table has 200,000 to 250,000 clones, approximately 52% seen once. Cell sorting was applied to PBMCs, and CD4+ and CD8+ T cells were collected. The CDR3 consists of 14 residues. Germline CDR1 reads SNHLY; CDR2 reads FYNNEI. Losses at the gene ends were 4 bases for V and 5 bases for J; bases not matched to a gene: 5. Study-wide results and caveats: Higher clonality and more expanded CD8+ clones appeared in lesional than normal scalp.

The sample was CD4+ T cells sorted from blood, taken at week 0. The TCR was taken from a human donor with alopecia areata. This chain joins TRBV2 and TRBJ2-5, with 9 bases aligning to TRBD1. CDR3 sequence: CASSGGTGWETQYF. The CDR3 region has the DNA TGTGCCAGCAGTGGGGGGACAGGGTGGGAGACCCAGTACTTC.